This T cell receptor (beta chain) derives from a study of blood T cell repertoires in COVID-19. V dropped 0 bases and J dropped 1 base, with 8 bases sitting between them. Per germline, CDR1 SGHNT and CDR2 YYREEE (reference sequence). The CDR3 has 15 residues. Per the study methods: Estimates of nucleated cell counts were drawn from the amplification of reference gene primers. Measured with immunoSEQ multiplex PCR; TCRdb has only the in-frame clones, and not every one. V and J calls and clone size come straight from that table; D and trimming were deduced from the DNA. Seen here are approximately 360,000 clones, roughly four fifths observed once, and the top ten hold approximately 4.7%.

The chain couples TRBV5-4 to TRBJ1-3; D might be TRBD1 (6 bases). The specimen sequenced was PBMCs or T cells enriched from blood (not recorded which). The sequence was collected from a woman between 50 and 59 years old who had recovered from COVID-19. The CDR3 coding sequence is TGTGCCAGCAGCTTGGACCAGGGGTCTGGAAACACCATATATTTT. Its translation: CASSLDQGSGNTIYF.